The entry below describes one T cell receptor beta chain. The data stem from a study of blood T cell repertoires in COVID-19. Background on the study: Sites in the United States, Italy and Spain provided acute and convalescent COVID-19 samples.

The length of the CDR3 is 12 residues. Trimming left V 5 bases short and J 6 bases short, with 9 bases between. Germline values: CDR1 SGHAT, CDR2 FQNNGV. Clones were sequenced by immunoSEQ multiplex PCR, and TCRdb holds only the in-frame ones, with some missing. The sample holds about 310,000 clones, around 91% seen once. The rearrangement uses TRBV11-2 and TRBJ2-3, with D uncertain. The specimen sequenced was PBMCs or T cells enriched from blood (not recorded which). The clonotype was recovered from a woman aged 40 to 50 who had recovered from COVID-19. CDR3 residues: CASSPHGDTQYF. DNA of the CDR3: TGTGCCAGCAGCCCCCACGGGGATACGCAGTATTTT.